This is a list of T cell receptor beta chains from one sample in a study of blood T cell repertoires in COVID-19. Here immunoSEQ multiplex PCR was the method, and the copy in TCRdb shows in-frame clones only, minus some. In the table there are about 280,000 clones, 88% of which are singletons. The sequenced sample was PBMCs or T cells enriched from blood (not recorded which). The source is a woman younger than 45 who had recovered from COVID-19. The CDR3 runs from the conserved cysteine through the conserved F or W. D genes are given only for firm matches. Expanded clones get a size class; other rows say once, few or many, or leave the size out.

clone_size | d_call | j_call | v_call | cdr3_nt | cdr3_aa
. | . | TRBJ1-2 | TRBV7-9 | TGTGCCAGCAGCCCTATGCCCCGGAGCAGGGTTGGCTACACCTTC | CASSPMPRSRVGYTF
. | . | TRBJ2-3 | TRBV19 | TGTGCCAGTAGTCTTGCAGACAGGCGCACAGATACGCAGTATTTT | CASSLADRRTDTQYF
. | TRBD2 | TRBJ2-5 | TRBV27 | TGTGCCAGCAGCCCTATAATTACTAGCGGGAGACGGGAGACCCAGTACTTC | CASSPIITSGRRETQYF
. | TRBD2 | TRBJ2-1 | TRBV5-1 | TGCGCCAGCAGGGCCCTCATAGCGGGAGCGGACGAGCAGTTCTTC | CASRALIAGADEQFF
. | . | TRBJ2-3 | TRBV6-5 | TGTGCCAGCAGTTTAATTGATACGCAGTATTTT | CASSLIDTQYF
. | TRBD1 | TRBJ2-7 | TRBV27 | TGTGCCAGCAGGAGGACAGGGTACTACGAGCAGTACTTC | CASRRTGYYEQYF
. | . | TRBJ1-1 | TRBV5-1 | TGCGCCAGCAGCTTGACAGCGAACACTGAAGCTTTCTTT | CASSLTANTEAFF
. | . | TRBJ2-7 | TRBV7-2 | TGTGCCAGCAGCCCCGGCCTTGGACAGGGAGGGGCCTACGAGCAGTACTTC | CASSPGLGQGGAYEQYF
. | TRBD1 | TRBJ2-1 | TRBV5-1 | TGCGCCAGCAGCTCGTCCGGGACAGGCTCCTACAATGAGCAGTTCTTC | CASSSSGTGSYNEQFF
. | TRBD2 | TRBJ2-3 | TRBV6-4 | TGTGCCAGCACCTTAGGACTAGCGGGAAACACAGATACGCAGTATTTT | CASTLGLAGNTDTQYF
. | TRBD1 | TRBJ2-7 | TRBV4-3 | TGCGCCAGCAGCCAGGCCGGGACAGGTCCCTACGAGCAGTACTTC | CASSQAGTGPYEQYF
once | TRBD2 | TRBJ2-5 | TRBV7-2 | TGTGCCAGCAGGGTGGGGGGGTATCAAGAGACCCAGTACTTC | CASRVGGYQETQYF
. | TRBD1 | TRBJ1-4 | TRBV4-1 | TGCGCCAGCAGCCAAGATCCCGGACAGGGGAATGAAAAACTGTTTTTT | CASSQDPGQGNEKLFF
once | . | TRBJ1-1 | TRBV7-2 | TGTGCCAGCAGCTTAAGGGAGAACCCCATGAACACTGAAGCTTTCTTT | CASSLRENPMNTEAFF
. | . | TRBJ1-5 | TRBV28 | TGTGCCAGCAGTTTAATCGGCAGGGGAGTTGGCAATCAGCCCCAGCATTTT | CASSLIGRGVGNQPQHF
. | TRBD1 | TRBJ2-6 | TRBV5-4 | TGTGCCAGCTCCGACAGGGTCACTGGGGCCAACGTCCTGACTTTC | CASSDRVTGANVLTF
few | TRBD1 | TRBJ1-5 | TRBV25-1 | TGTGCCAGCAGTGCCAGACAGGGATGGCCCCAGCATTTT | CASSARQGWPQHF
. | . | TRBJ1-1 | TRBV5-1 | TGCGCCAGCAGCTATGAGATACTAAACACTGAAGCTTTCTTT | CASSYEILNTEAFF
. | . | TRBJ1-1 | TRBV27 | TGTGCCAGCACCTTAAACGTAGGAGGGCGAGCTTTCTTT | CASTLNVGGRAFF
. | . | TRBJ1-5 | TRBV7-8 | TGTGCCAGCAGCTTAGCCCGTAATCAGCCCCAGCATTTT | CASSLARNQPQHF
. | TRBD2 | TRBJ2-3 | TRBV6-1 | TGTGCCAGCAGTGAAGAGGTAGCGGGAGGGCCGCGAGATACGCAGTATTTT | CASSEEVAGGPRDTQYF
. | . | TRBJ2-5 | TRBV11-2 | TGTGCCACCAGAACCGGAGGTACGACCCAGTACTTC | CATRTGGTTQYF
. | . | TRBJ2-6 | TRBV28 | TGTGCCAGCAGAGTGGACAGCCGGAAGCGCCGCTCTGGGGCCAACGTCCTGACTTTC | CASRVDSRKRRSGANVLTF
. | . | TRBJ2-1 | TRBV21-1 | TGTGCCAGCAGCTCAGGGACATTCCGCTCCTACAATGAGCAGTTCTTC | CASSSGTFRSYNEQFF
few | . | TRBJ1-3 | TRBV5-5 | TGTGCCAGCAGCCATTCTGGAAACACCATATATTTT | CASSHSGNTIYF
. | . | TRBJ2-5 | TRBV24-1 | TGTGCCACCAGTGAACCTGACAGAAATTACCCCCCTGGGGAGACCCAGTACTTC | CATSEPDRNYPPGETQYF
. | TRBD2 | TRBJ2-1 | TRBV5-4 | TGTGCCAGCAGCTTGGCTAGCGGGGGGGCCGATGAGCAGTTCTTC | CASSLASGGADEQFF
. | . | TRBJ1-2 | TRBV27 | TGTGCCAGCAGTTTACTGGCAAAAGATTTCTATGGCTACACCTTC | CASSLLAKDFYGYTF
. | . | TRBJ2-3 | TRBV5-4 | TGTGCCAGCAAGTGGGAGAGGACAGATACGCAGTATTTT | CASKWERTDTQYF
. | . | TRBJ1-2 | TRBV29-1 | TGCAGCGATACTGGTGGGCGTACAGGGAACTATGGCTACACCTTC | CSDTGGRTGNYGYTF
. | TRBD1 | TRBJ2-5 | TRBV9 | TGTGCCAGCAGCGGGAACCGGGACAGGGGTGACTTAGAGACCCAGTACTTC | CASSGNRDRGDLETQYF
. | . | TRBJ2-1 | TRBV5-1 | TGCGCCAGCAGCTTGGAGCGGGAGCAGTTCTTC | CASSLEREQFF
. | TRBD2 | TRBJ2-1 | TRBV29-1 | TGCAGCGTGCTCGCGGGAGCCACTACGGATGAGCAGTTCTTC | CSVLAGATTDEQFF
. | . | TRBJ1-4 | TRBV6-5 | TGTGCCAGCAGACCCCAGGGGTCTCGGGAAAAACTGTTTTTT | CASRPQGSREKLFF
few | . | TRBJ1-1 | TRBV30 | TGTGCCTGGAGTGTCCCGAGGCATAATGGTAACACTGAAGCTTTCTTT | CAWSVPRHNGNTEAFF
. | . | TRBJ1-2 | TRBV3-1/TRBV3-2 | TGTGCCAGCAGCCAAGTTCACGGGTTGAATGGCTACACCTTC | CASSQVHGLNGYTF
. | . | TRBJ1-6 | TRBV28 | TGTGCCAGCAGTCCTCACCCTACGACAGATCGCGGTTCACCCCTCCACTTT | CASSPHPTTDRGSPLHF